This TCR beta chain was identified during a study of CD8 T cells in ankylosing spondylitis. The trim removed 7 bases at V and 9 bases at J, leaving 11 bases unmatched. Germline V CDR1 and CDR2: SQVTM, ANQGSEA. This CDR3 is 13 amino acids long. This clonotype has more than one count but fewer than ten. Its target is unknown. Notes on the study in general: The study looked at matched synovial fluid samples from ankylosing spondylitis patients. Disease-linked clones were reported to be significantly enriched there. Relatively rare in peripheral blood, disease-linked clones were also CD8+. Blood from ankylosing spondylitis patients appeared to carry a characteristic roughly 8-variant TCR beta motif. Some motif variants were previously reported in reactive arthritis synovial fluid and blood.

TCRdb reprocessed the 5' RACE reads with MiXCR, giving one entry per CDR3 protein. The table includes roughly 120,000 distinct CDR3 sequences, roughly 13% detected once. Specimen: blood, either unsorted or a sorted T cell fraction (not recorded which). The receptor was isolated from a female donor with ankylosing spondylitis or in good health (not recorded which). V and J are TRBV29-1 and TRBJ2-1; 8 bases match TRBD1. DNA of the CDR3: TGCAGCGGGGGGGACAGGTCCTTACTTGAGCAGTTCTTC. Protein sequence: CSGGDRSLLEQFF.